This note documents a single TCR beta chain sequence. Its antigen is currently unknown. Documented treatment: 15 to 20 received Ad26.COV2.S at low or high dose, single or two shots; about 5 received placebo; per-sample allocation not given. Sampling took place 63 days after the first vaccine or placebo injection. Some clones are missing from TCRdb's copy, which holds only in-frame ones; the method was immunoSEQ multiplex PCR. The sample holds approximately 300,000 clones; about 86% are singletons and the top ten take more than 1.5%. This entry belongs to a study of Ad26.COV2.S vaccination and SARS-CoV-2 variants. Study results and limitations: Those who received vaccine or placebo ended up with similar non-spike TCR breadth.

CDR3 size: 14 residues. Germline values: CDR1 SGHNT, CDR2 YENEEA. J was trimmed by 2 bases and V by 5 bases; bases with no gene match: 4. This chain connects TRBV11-3 to TRBJ2-5; TRBD1 matches 8 bases. Sample: peripheral blood, taken in a trial of Ad26.COV2.S vaccine versus placebo. The receptor was isolated from a person between 18 and 65 years old who received the Ad26.COV2.S COVID-19 vaccine or a placebo. The CDR3 spells CASSDNRGQETQYF. DNA for the CDR3: TGTGCCAGCAGCGATAACAGGGGGCAAGAGACCCAGTACTTC.